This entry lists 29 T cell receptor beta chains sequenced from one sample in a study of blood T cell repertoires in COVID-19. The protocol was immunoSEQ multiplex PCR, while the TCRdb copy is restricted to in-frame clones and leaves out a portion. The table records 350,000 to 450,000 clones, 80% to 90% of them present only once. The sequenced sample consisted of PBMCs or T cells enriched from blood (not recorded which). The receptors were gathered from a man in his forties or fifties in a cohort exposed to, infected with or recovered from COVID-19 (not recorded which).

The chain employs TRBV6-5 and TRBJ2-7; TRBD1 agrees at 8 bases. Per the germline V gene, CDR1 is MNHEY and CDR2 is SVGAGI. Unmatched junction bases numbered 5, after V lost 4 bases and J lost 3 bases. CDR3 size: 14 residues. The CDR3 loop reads CASSLYRGNYEQYF. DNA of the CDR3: TGTGCCAGCAGTTTGTACAGGGGGAACTACGAGCAGTACTTC.

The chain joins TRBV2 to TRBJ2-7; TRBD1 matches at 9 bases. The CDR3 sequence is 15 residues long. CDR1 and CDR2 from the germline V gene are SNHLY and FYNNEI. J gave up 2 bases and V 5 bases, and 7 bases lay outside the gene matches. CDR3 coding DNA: TGTGCCAGCAGTTACACGGACAGGGGTACCTACGAGCAGTACTTC. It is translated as CASSYTDRGTYEQYF.

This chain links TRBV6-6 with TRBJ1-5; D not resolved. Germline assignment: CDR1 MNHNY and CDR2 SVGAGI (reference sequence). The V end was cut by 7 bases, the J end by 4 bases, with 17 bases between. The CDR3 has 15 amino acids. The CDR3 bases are TGTGCCAGCACGAAAGAGGGAAGGGAGAATCAGCCCCAGCATTTT. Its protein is CASTKEGRENQPQHF.

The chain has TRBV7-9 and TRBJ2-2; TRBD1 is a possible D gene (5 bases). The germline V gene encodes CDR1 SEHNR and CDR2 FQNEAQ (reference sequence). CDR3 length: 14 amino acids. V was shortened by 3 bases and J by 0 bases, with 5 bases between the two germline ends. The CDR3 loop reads CASSFRANTGELFF. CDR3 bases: TGTGCCAGCAGCTTCAGGGCGAACACCGGGGAGCTGTTTTTT.

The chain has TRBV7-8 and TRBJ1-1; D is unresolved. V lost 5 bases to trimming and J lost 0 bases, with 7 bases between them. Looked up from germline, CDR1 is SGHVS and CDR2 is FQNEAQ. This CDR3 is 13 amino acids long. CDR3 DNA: TGTGCCAGCAGCACGCGTTTGAACACTGAAGCTTTCTTT. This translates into CASSTRLNTEAFF.

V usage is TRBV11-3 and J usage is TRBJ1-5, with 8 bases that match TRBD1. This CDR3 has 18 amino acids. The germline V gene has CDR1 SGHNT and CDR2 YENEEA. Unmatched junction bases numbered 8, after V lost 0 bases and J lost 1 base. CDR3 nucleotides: TGTGCCAGCAGCTTAGACAGGGGGCGTACGGTAAGCAATCAGCCCCAGCATTTT. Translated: CASSLDRGRTVSNQPQHF.

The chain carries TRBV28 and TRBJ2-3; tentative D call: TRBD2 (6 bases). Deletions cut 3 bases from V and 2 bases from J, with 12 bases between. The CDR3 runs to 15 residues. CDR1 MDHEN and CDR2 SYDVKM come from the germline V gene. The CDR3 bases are TGTGCCAGCAGTTTGGTGGGACTGGACACAGATACGCAGTATTTT. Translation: CASSLVGLDTDTQYF. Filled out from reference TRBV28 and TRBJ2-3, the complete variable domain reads DVKVTQSSRYLVKRTGEKVFLECVQDMDHENMFWYRQDPGLGLRLIYFSYDVKMKEKGDIPEGYSVSREKKERFSLILESASTNQTSMYLCASSLVGLDTDTQYFGPGTRLTVL.

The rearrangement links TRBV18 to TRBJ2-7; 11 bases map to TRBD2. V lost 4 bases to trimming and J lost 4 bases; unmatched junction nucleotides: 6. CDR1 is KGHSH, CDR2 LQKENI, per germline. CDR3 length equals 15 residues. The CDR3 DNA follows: TGTGCCAGCTCACGGACGACTAGCGGGATTTACGAGCAGTACTTC. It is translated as CASSRTTSGIYEQYF.

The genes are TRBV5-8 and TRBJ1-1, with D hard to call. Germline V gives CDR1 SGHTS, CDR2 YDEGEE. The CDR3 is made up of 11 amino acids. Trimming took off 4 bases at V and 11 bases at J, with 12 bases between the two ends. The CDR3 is CASSRPPRAFF. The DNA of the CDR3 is TGTGCCAGCAGCCGACCGCCTAGGGCTTTCTTT.

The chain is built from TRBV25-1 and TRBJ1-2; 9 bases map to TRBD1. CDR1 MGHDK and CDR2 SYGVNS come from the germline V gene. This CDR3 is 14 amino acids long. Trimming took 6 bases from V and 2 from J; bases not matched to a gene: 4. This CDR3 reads CASRGQGANYGYTF. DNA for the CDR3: TGTGCCAGCAGGGGACAGGGAGCCAACTATGGCTACACCTTC.

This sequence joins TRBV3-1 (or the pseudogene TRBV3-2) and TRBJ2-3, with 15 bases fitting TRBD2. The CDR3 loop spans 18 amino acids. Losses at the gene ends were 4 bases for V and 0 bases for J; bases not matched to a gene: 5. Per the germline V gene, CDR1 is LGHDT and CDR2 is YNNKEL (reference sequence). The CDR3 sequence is CASSRGTSGRTSTDTQYF. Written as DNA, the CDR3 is TGTGCCAGCAGCCGGGGGACTAGCGGGAGGACTAGCACAGATACGCAGTATTTT.

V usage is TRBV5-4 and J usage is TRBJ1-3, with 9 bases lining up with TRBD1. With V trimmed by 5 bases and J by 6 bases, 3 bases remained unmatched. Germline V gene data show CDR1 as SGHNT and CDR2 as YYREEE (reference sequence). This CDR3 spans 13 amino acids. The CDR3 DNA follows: TGTGCCAGCAGGGGACAGGGAGTAAACACCATATATTTT. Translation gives CASRGQGVNTIYF.

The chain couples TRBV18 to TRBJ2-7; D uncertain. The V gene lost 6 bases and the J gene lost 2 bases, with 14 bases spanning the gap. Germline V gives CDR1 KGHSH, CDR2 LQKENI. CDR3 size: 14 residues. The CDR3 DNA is TGTGCCAGCTCCCCCCTTCAGAAACCCTACGAGCAGTACTTC. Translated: CASSPLQKPYEQYF. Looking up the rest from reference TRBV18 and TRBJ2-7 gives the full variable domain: NAGVMQNPRHLVRRRGQEARLRCSPMKGHSHVYWYRQLPEEGLKFMVYLQKENIIDESGMPKERFSAEFPKEGPSILRIQQVVRGDSAAYFCASSPLQKPYEQYFGPGTRLTVT.

This CDR3 is CATSRGASATNEKLFF. The DNA of the CDR3 is TGTGCCACCAGCAGAGGGGCATCTGCAACTAATGAAAAACTGTTTTTT. The chain uses TRBV15 and TRBJ1-4; D unresolved. The V end lost 1 base, the J end lost 0 bases, and 9 bases lay between the germline ends. The CDR3 sequence is 16 residues long. Germline assignment: CDR1 LNHNV and CDR2 YYDKDF (reference sequence).

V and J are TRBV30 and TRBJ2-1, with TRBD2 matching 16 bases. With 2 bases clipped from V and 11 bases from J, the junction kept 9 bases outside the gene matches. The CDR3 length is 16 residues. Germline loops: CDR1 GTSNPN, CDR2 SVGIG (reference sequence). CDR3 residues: CAWSFPGLAGGRKQFF. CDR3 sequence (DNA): TGTGCCTGGAGTTTCCCGGGACTAGCGGGAGGGCGCAAGCAGTTCTTC.

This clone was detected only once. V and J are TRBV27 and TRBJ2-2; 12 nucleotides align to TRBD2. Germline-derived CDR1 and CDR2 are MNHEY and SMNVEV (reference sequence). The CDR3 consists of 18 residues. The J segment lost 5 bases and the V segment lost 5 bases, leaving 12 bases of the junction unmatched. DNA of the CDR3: TGTGCCAGCAGTCCGGAGATTCGGACTAGCGGGATAACCGGGGAGCTGTTTTTT. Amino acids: CASSPEIRTSGITGELFF.

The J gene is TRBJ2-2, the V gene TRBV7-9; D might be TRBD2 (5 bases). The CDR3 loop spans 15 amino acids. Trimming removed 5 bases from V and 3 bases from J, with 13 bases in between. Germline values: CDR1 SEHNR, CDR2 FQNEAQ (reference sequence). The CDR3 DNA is TGTGCCAGCAGCCACGGACGGACTGACACCGGGGAGCTGTTTTTT. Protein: CASSHGRTDTGELFF. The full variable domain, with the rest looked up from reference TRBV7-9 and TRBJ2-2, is DTGVSQNPRHKITKRGQNVTFRCDPISEHNRLYWYRQTLGQGPEFLTYFQNEAQLEKSRLLSDRFSAERPKGSFSTLEIQRTEQGDSAMYLCASSHGRTDTGELFFGEGSRLTVL.

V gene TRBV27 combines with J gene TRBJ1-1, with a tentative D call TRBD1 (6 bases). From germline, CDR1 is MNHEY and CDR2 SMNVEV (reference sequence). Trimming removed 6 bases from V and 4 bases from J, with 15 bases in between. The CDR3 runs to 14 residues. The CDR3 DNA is TGTGCCAGCAGGTCAAGGGGGGGGGCCACTGAAGCTTTCTTT. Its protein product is CASRSRGGATEAFF.

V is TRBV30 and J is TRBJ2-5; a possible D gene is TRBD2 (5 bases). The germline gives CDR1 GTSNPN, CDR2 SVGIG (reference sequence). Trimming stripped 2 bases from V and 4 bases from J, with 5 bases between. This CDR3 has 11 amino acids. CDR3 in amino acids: CAWSSGETQYF. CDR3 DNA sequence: TGTGCCTGGAGTAGCGGAGAGACCCAGTACTTC.

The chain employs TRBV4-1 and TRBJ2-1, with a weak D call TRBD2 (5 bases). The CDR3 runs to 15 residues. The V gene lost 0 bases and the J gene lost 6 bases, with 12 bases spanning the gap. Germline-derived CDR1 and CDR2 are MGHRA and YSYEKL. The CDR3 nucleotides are TGCGCCAGCAGCCAAGATAGTGGGAGCGGCAATGAGCAGTTCTTC. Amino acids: CASSQDSGSGNEQFF.

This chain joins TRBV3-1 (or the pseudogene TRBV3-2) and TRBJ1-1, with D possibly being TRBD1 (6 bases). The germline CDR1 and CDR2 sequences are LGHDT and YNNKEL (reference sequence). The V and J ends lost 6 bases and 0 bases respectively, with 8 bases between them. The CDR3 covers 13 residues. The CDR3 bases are TGTGCCAGCAGACGGACAGTGAACACTGAAGCTTTCTTT. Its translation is CASRRTVNTEAFF.

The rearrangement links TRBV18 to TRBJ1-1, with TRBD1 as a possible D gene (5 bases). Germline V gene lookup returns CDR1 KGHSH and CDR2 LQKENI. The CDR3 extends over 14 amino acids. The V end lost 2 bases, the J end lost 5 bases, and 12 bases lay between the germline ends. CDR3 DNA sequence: TGTGCCAGCTCACCAGCTGGGGGAGGGACTGAAGCTTTCTTT. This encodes CASSPAGGGTEAFF.

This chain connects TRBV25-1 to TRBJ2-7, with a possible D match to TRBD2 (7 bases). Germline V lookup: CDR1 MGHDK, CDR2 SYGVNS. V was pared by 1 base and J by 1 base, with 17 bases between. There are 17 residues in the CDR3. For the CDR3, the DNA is TGTGCCAGCAGTGAATGGGGGGCTAGCGGCTTGTCCTACGAGCAGTACTTC. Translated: CASSEWGASGLSYEQYF.

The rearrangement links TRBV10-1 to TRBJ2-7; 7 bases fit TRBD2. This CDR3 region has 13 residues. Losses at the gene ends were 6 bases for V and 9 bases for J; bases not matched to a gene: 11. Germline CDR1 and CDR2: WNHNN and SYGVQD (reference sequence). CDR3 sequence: CASSRDYGGRQYF. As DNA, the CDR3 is TGCGCCAGCAGCCGGGACTACGGCGGTCGGCAGTACTTC.

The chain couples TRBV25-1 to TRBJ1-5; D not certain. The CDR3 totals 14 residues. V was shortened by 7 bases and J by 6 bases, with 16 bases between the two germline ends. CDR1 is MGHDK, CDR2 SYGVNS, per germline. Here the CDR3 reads CASTGDGEAQPQHF. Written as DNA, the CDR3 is TGTGCCAGCACCGGAGATGGTGAGGCTCAGCCCCAGCATTTT. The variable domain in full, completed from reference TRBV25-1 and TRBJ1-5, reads EADIYQTPRYLVIGTGKKITLECSQTMGHDKMYWYQQDPGMELHLIHYSYGVNSTEKGDLSSESTVSRIRTEHFPLTLESARPSHTSQYLCASTGDGEAQPQHFGDGTRLSIL.

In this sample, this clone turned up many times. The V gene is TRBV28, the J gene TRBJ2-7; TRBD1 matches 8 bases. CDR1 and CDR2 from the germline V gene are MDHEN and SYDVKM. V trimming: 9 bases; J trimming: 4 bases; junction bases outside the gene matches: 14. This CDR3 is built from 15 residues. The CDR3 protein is CASKNTGTGAYEQYF. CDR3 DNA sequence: TGTGCCAGTAAAAATACCGGGACAGGAGCTTACGAGCAGTACTTC.

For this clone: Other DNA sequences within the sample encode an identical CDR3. CDR3 DNA sequence: TGTGCCAGCTCACCTGACAGGGCGACTGAAGCTTTCTTT. Translation gives CASSPDRATEAFF. The chain employs TRBV18 and TRBJ1-1; TRBD1 matches at 7 bases. With V trimmed by 3 bases and J by 5 bases, 3 bases remained unmatched. CDR1 and CDR2 from the germline V gene are KGHSH and LQKENI. The length of the CDR3 is 13 residues.

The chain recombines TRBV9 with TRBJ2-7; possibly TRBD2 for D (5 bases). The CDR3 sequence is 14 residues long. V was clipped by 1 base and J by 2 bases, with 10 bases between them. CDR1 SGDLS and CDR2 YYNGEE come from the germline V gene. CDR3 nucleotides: TGTGCCAGCAGCGTATCGGCGGGCACCTACGAGCAGTACTTC. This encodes CASSVSAGTYEQYF.

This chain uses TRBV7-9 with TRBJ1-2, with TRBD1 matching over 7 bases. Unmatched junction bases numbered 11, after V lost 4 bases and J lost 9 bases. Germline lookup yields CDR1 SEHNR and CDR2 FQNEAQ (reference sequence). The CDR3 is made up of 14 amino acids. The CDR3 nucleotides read TGTGCCAGCAGCTCCGAGCTTTCACAGGGGAGCTACACCTTC. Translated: CASSSELSQGSYTF.